This T cell receptor beta chain was documented in a study of blood T cell repertoires in COVID-19. In the study's own analysis: The assay estimated nucleated cells by amplifying reference gene primers. This table comes from immunoSEQ multiplex PCR, and its TCRdb copy is limited to in-frame clones, with some not included. V and J calls and clone size follow that table, whereas D and trimming were derived from the DNA. The sample lists about 180,000 clones; roughly nine tenths were seen once. In germline, CDR1 is MNHNS, CDR2 SASEGT. V lost 4 bases and J lost 4; bases outside the gene matches: 13. The CDR3 covers 17 residues.

This chain links TRBV6-1 with TRBJ2-3; 8 bases are a match to TRBD2. The receptor comes from a woman aged 45-65 years who had recovered from COVID-19. The sample taken for sequencing was PBMCs or T cells enriched from blood (not recorded which). The CDR3 loop reads CASSGTGAREASDTQYF. CDR3 coding DNA: TGTGCCAGCAGTGGTACGGGGGCGCGGGAGGCTTCAGATACGCAGTATTTT.